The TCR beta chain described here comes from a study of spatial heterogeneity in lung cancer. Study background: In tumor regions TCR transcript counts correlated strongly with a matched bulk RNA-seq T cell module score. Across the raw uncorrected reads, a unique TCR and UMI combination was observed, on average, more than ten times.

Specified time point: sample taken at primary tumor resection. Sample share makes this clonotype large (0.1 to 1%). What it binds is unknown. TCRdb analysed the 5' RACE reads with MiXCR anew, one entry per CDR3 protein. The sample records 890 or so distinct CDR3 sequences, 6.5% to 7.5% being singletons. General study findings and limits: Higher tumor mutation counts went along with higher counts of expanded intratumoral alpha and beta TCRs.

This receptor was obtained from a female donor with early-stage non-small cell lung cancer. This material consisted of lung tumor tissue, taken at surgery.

For the CDR3, the DNA is TGTGCCAGCAGCAGGGGTGATGGGGCCAACGTCCTGACTTTC. Protein product: CASSRGDGANVLTF. V and J are TRBV7-9 and TRBJ2-6; a weak D match, TRBD1 (5 bases). Per the germline V gene, CDR1 is SEHNR and CDR2 is FQNEAQ (reference sequence). CDR3 size: 14 residues. Trimming took 5 bases from V and 3 from J, leaving 8 bases between them.